The text below deals with one T cell receptor (beta chain). This CDR3 has 15 amino acids. V was pared by 6 bases and J by 3 bases, with 16 bases between. Germline CDR1 reads SGHTA; CDR2 reads FQGNSA. This sample stems from a study of blood T cell repertoires in COVID-19. Study summary: Acute and convalescent COVID-19 samples came from the United States, Italy and Spain. Sources were T cells, B-cell-depleted T cells, or PBMCs; the material itself was cDNA or gDNA.

Authors' methods: Quantification of nucleated cells was approximated via reference gene primer amplification. Repertoires were generated with immunoSEQ multiplex PCR, while TCRdb's copy carries only in-frame clones and drops some. The V and J calls and clone size are taken from that table; D and trimming were inferred from the DNA. The sample includes 85,000 to 110,000 clones, about 90% of them seen just once. The source material was peripheral blood. The V gene is TRBV7-2, the J gene TRBJ2-3; TRBD2 is a possible D gene (5 bases). This TCR derives from a human donor in a cohort sampled during active COVID-19. The CDR3 coding sequence is TGTGCCAGCAGGTTCCCCGGGGAAATAACAGATACGCAGTATTTT. Residues: CASRFPGEITDTQYF.